This T cell receptor (beta chain) was captured by sequencing in a study of cytomegalovirus exposure and HLA in healthy donors. Study in general: A prior analysis found 117 million unique TCR beta sequences from around 190 million T cells.

A multiplex PCR was run with 60 Vbeta primers and 13 Jbeta primers. Assay: immunoSEQ multiplex PCR; the TCRdb copy retains only in-frame clones and omits some. This sample yields 170,000 or so clones, of which around 80% are seen a single time; less than 1.5% belongs to the top ten. With V trimmed by 4 bases and J by 0 bases, 18 bases remained unmatched. This CDR3 comprises 19 residues. CDR1 and CDR2 from the germline V gene are MNHEY and SMNVEV (reference sequence). The source of this sequence is a woman in her twenties or thirties in good health and CMV-seropositive. The chain is built from TRBV27 and TRBJ2-7; TRBD2 matches at 7 bases. Sequenced material: PBMCs. The CDR3: CASSSGRGSGRWDSYEQYF. The DNA for the CDR3 is TGTGCCAGCAGTTCCGGTCGCGGGAGTGGAAGGTGGGACTCCTACGAGCAGTACTTC.